The 17 T cell receptor beta chains below come from one sample, sequenced in a study of cytomegalovirus exposure and HLA in healthy donors. Measured with immunoSEQ multiplex PCR; TCRdb has only the in-frame clones, and not every one. Seen here are 130,000 to 150,000 clones, 89% observed once, and the top ten hold 9% to 9.5%. What was sequenced was PBMCs. Receptor source: a woman aged 18 to 35 in good health and CMV-seropositive.

V is TRBV29-1 and J is TRBJ2-7, with D perhaps matching TRBD2 (5 bases). Germline CDR1 SQVTM, CDR2 ANQGSEA. The CDR3 runs 13 residues. With 1 base removed from V and 2 bases from J, the gap between germline ends came to 9 bases. CDR3 coding DNA: TGCAGCGTTGAAGGAGGGAATCCCTACGAGCAGTACTTC. Translating gives CSVEGGNPYEQYF.

With respect to this clone: In the same sample, other DNA sequences code for this CDR3. The chain employs TRBV5-4 and TRBJ2-7, with TRBD1 as a possible D gene (6 bases). Per germline, CDR1 SGHNT and CDR2 YYREEE (reference sequence). The length of the CDR3 is 14 residues. The ends were cut back, 0 bases at V and 0 bases at J, with 7 bases in the middle. CDR3 bases: TGTGCCAGCAGCTTGGGCAGGGGCTCCTACGAGCAGTACTTC. This codes for CASSLGRGSYEQYF.

The chain recombines TRBV5-1 with TRBJ2-5, with D hard to call. Trimming removed 1 base from V and 4 bases from J, with 11 bases in between. CDR1 and CDR2 (germline): SGHRS, YFSETQ. This CDR3 has 14 residues. In nucleotides, the CDR3 is TGCGCCAGCAGCTTGATGTTAGATTTAGAGACCCAGTACTTC. This codes for CASSLMLDLETQYF.

The chain has TRBV5-1 and TRBJ1-6; D is perhaps TRBD1 (5 bases). The CDR3 loop spans 15 amino acids. The V end lost 4 bases, the J end lost 7 bases, and 15 bases lay between the germline ends. Germline V gene sequence: CDR1 SGHRS, CDR2 YFSETQ. The CDR3 reads CASSPAGTPNSPLHF. As DNA, the CDR3 is TGCGCCAGCAGCCCGGCGGGGACCCCGAATTCACCCCTCCACTTT.

The V call is TRBV7-2, the J call TRBJ2-5; 8 bases line up with TRBD1. The CDR3 consists of 16 residues. The trim removed 5 bases at V and 5 bases at J, leaving 13 bases unmatched. Germline loops: CDR1 SGHTA, CDR2 FQGNSA. The CDR3 spells CASSPSTSGGGETQYF. For the CDR3, the DNA is TGTGCCAGCAGCCCGTCAACCTCAGGGGGCGGTGAGACCCAGTACTTC.

This clone was picked up one time. CDR3 amino acids: CASSAQGARDEQYF. For the CDR3, the DNA is TGTGCCAGCAGTGCCCAGGGGGCGAGAGACGAGCAGTACTTC. The chain carries TRBV28 and TRBJ2-7, with TRBD1 matching 8 bases. The V segment lost 5 bases and the J segment 5 bases; nucleotides outside the gene matches: 8. Germline V lookup: CDR1 MDHEN, CDR2 SYDVKM. The CDR3 sequence is 14 residues long.

The chain combines TRBV19 with TRBJ1-5; maybe TRBD1 (5 bases). The V gene lost 1 base and the J gene lost 6 bases, with 13 bases spanning the gap. The length of the CDR3 is 15 residues. Germline CDR1 LNHDA, CDR2 SQIVND (reference sequence). The CDR3 sequence is CASSIVSGRTQPQHF. Here the CDR3 DNA reads TGTGCCAGTAGTATAGTGTCAGGGAGGACTCAGCCCCAGCATTTT.

This clone has a single count. The V gene is TRBV6-5, the J gene TRBJ2-1; maybe TRBD2 (6 bases). Germline V gene sequence: CDR1 MNHEY, CDR2 SVGAGI. Between the trimmed V and J ends, which lost 2 bases and 4 bases, there was a span of 15 bases. This CDR3 comprises 16 residues. The CDR3 DNA sequence: TGTGCCAGCAGTTACCTAGGACCGGGACTGTACAATGAGCAGTTCTTC. This sequence encodes CASSYLGPGLYNEQFF.

In DNA, the CDR3 is TGTGCCAGCAGCCCGACGAGAGGACAGAGCACAGATACGCAGTATTTT. Translating gives CASSPTRGQSTDTQYF. The chain is built from TRBV4-2 and TRBJ2-3; TRBD1 might be the D (6 bases). V lost 4 bases to trimming and J lost 0 bases, with 14 bases between them. CDR1 is LGHNA and CDR2 is YNFKEQ in the germline V gene. The CDR3 length is 16 residues.

The chain has TRBV7-2 and TRBJ2-7; tentatively, D is TRBD2 (6 bases). The germline V gene has CDR1 SGHTA and CDR2 FQGNSA. This CDR3 contains 14 residues. Between the trimmed V and J ends, which lost 4 bases and 1 base, there was a span of 11 bases. CDR3: CASSYPGLSYEQYF. The CDR3 DNA sequence: TGTGCCAGCAGCTACCCAGGACTATCCTACGAGCAGTACTTC.

The V and J genes are TRBV9 and TRBJ2-2; maybe TRBD1 (6 bases). Trimming pared 6 bases from V and 5 bases from J, leaving 11 bases between. Germline-derived CDR1 and CDR2 are SGDLS and YYNGEE. The CDR3 length is 13 residues. The CDR3 nucleotides read TGTGCCAGCAACAGGGATTGGACCGGGGAGCTGTTTTTT. This translates into CASNRDWTGELFF.

The chain joins TRBV25-1 to TRBJ1-2, with 7 bases fitting TRBD1. V dropped 6 bases and J dropped 0; count of bases not matched to a gene: 7. The CDR3 extends over 15 amino acids. Germline CDR1 MGHDK, CDR2 SYGVNS. CDR3 coding DNA: TGTGCCAGCAGCGTTCAGGGGGGTTCTAACTATGGCTACACCTTC. Translating gives CASSVQGGSNYGYTF.

The J gene is TRBJ1-1, the V gene TRBV9; D not resolved. V lost 0 bases and J 0 bases, leaving 15 bases between the germline ends. The CDR3 has 17 residues. The germline CDR1 and CDR2 sequences are SGDLS and YYNGEE. The DNA of the CDR3 is TGTGCCAGCAGCGTAGACCCCCAGAGGGTGTTGAACACTGAAGCTTTCTTT. Encoded protein: CASSVDPQRVLNTEAFF. The full variable domain, with the rest looked up from reference TRBV9 and TRBJ1-1, is DSGVTQTPKHLITATGQRVTLRCSPRSGDLSVYWYQQSLDQGLQFLIQYYNGEERAKGNILERFSAQQFPDLHSELNLSSLELGDSALYFCASSVDPQRVLNTEAFFGQGTRLTVV.

The chain uses TRBV20-1 and TRBJ2-7; D gene uncertain. V lost 6 bases and J lost 7, with 10 bases in between. Germline-derived CDR1 and CDR2 are DFQATT and SNEGSKA (reference sequence). The CDR3 totals 10 residues. DNA of the CDR3: TGCAGTGCCCCCTTATATGAGCAGTACTTC. Protein product: CSAPLYEQYF.

This chain links TRBV1 with TRBJ1-2; TRBD1, the table's D call, lacks a check against the DNA. TRBV1 is deemed a pseudogene. The CDR3 spans 15 residues. CDR3 sequence (DNA): TGCACCAGCAGCCAAGATATGGCAGGGGACGGTGGCTACACCTTC. Protein: CTSSQDMAGDGGYTF.

Here the CDR3 DNA reads TGTGCCAGCAGTTACTCGGGGAGGGGTGCCGCTGAAAAACTGTTTTTT. It specifies CASSYSGRGAAEKLFF. This chain joins TRBV6-5 and TRBJ1-4, with TRBD1 as a possible D gene (5 bases). The CDR3 is 16 amino acids. Germline values: CDR1 MNHEY, CDR2 SVGAGI. Trimming left V 0 bases short and J 7 bases short, with 15 bases between.

The chain recombines TRBV6-4 with TRBJ1-5, with D uncertain. V was trimmed by 4 bases and J by 1 base, leaving 5 bases between them. The V gene's germline CDR1 is MRHNA and CDR2 SNTAGT. The CDR3 contains 13 residues. The CDR3 DNA is TGTGCCAGCAGTGTGGGCAGCAATCAGCCCCAGCATTTT. Translated: CASSVGSNQPQHF.